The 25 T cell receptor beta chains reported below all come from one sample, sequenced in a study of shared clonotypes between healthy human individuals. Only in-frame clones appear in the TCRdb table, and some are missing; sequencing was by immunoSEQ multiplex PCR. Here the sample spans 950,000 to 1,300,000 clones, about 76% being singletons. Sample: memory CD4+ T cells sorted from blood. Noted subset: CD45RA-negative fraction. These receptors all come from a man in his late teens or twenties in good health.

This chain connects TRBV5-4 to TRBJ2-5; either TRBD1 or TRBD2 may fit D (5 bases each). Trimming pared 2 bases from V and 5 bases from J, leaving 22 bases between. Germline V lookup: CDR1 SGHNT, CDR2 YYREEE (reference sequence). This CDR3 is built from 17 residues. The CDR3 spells CASSFLGSQGRTETQYF. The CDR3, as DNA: TGTGCCAGCAGCTTTCTAGGGAGTCAGGGTCGCACGGAGACCCAGTACTTC.

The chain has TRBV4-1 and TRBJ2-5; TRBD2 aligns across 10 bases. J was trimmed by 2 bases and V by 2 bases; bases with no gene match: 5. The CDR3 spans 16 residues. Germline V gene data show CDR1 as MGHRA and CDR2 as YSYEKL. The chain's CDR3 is CASSQSQRGGQETQYF. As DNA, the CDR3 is TGCGCCAGCAGCCAATCCCAGCGGGGGGGACAAGAGACCCAGTACTTC.

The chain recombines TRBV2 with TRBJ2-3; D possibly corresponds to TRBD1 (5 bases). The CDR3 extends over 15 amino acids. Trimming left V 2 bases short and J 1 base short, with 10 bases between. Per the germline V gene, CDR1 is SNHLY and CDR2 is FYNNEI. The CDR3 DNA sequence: TGTGCCAGCAGTGAATGGGTGACAGGCACAGATACGCAGTATTTT. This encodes CASSEWVTGTDTQYF.

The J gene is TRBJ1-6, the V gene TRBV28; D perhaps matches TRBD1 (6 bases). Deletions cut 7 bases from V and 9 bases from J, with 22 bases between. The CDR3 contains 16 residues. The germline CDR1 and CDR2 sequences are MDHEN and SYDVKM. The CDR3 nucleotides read TGTGCCAGCACCGCGTTAACGGGGGCCAGGGGTTCACCCCTCCACTTT. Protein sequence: CASTALTGARGSPLHF.

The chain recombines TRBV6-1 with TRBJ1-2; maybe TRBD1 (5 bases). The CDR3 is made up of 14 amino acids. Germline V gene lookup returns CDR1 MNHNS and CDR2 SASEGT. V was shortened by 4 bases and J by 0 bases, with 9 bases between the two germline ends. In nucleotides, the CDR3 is TGTGCCAGCAGTGCAGGGCTTACTAACTATGGCTACACCTTC. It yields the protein CASSAGLTNYGYTF.

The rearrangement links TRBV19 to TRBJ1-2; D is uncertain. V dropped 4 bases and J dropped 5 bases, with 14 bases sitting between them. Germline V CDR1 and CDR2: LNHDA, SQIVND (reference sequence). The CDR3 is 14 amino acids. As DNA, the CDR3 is TGTGCCAGTAGTAGGAACAGTCAATATTATGGCTACACCTTC. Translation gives CASSRNSQYYGYTF. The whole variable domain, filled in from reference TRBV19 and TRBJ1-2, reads DGGITQSPKYLFRKEGQNVTLSCEQNLNHDAMYWYRQDPGQGLRLIYYSQIVNDFQKGDIAEGYSVSREKKESFPLTVTSAQKNPTAFYLCASSRNSQYYGYTFGSGTRLTVV.

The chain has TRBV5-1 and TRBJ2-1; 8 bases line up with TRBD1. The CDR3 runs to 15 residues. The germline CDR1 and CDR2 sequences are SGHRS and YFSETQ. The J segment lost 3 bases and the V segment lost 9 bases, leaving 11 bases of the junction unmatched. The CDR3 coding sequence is TGCGCCATTTACTTCAGGGGGCCCTTCTACAATGAGCAGTTCTTC. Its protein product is CAIYFRGPFYNEQFF.

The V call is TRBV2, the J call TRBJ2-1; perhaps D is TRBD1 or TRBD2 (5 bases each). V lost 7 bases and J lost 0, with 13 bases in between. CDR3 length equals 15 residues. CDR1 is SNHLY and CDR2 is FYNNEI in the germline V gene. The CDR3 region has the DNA TGTGCCAGCACCGAGGGGCTTAGCTCCTACAATGAGCAGTTCTTC. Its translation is CASTEGLSSYNEQFF. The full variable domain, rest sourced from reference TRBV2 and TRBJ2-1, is EPEVTQTPSHQVTQMGQEVILRCVPISNHLYFYWYRQILGQKVEFLVSFYNNEISEKSEIFDDQFSVERPDGSNFTLKIRSTKLEDSAMYFCASTEGLSSYNEQFFGPGTRLTVL.

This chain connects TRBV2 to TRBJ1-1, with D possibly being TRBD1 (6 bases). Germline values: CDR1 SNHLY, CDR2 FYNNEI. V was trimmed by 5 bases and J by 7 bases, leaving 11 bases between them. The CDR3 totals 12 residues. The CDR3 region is CASSYQGIEAFF. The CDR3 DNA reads TGTGCCAGCAGTTATCAGGGGATTGAAGCTTTCTTT.

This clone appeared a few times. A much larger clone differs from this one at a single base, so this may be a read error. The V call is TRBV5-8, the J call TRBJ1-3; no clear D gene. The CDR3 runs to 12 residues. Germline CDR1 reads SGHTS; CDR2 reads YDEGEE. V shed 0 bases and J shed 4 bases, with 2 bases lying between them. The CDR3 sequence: CASSLAGNTIYF. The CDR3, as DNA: TGTGCCAGCAGCTTGGCCGGAAACACCATATATTTT.

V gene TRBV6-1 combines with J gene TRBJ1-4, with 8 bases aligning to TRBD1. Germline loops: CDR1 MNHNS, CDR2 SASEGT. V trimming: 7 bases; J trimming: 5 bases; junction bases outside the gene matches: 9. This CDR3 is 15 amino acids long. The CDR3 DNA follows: TGTGCCAGCAAAGACGGGGGACAGGCAAATGAAAAACTGTTTTTT. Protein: CASKDGGQANEKLFF.

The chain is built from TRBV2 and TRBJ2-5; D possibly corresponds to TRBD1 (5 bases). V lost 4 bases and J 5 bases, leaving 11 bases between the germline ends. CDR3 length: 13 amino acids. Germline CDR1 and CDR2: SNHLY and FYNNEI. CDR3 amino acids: CASSVGLTETQYF. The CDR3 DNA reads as TGTGCCAGCAGTGTGGGGCTAACCGAGACCCAGTACTTC.

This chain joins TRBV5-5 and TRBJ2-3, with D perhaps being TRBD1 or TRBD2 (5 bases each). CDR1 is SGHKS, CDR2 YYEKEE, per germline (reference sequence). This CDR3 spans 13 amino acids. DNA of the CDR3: TGTGCATCTAGTGGGGGAAATAGGGATACGCAGTATTTT. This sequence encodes CASSGGNRDTQYF.

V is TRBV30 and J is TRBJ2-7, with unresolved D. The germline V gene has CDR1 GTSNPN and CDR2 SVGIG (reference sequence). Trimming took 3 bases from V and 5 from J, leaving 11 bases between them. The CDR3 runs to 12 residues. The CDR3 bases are TGTGCCTGGAGGGTGGGATTTAACGAGCAGTACTTC. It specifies CAWRVGFNEQYF.

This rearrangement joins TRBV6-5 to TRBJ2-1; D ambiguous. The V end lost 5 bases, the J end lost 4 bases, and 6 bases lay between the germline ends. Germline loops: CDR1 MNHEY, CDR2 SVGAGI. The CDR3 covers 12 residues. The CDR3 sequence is CASSVNYNEQFF. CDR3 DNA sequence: TGTGCCAGCAGTGTAAATTACAATGAGCAGTTCTTC.

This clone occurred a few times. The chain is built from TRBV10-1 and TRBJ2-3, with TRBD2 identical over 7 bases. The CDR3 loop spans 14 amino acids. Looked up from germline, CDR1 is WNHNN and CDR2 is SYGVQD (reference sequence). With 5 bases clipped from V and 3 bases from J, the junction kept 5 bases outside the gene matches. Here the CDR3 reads CASSPHGGTDTQYF. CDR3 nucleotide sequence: TGCGCCAGCAGTCCCCACGGGGGGACAGATACGCAGTATTTT.

As DNA, the CDR3 is TGTGCCAGCAGTGGCCGGGACCCAAGCACAGATACGCAGTATTTT. Protein sequence: CASSGRDPSTDTQYF. The rearrangement links TRBV2 to TRBJ2-3; D may correspond to TRBD1 or TRBD2 (5 bases each). This CDR3 contains 15 residues. Germline V gene data show CDR1 as SNHLY and CDR2 as FYNNEI. The germline V and J ends were trimmed by 4 bases and 0 bases, with 11 bases remaining between them. Variable domain in full (rest from reference TRBV2 and TRBJ2-3): EPEVTQTPSHQVTQMGQEVILRCVPISNHLYFYWYRQILGQKVEFLVSFYNNEISEKSEIFDDQFSVERPDGSNFTLKIRSTKLEDSAMYFCASSGRDPSTDTQYFGPGTRLTVL.

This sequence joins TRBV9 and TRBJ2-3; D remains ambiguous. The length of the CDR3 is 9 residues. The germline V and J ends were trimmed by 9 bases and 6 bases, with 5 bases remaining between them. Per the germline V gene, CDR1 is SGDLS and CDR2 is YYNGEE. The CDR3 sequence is CAIPDTQYF. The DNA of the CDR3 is TGTGCCATCCCGGATACGCAGTATTTT.

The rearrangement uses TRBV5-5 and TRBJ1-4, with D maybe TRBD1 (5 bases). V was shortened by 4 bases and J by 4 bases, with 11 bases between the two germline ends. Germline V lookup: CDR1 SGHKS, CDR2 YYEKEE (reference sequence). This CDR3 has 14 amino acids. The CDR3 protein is CASSRDSLNEKLFF. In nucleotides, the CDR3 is TGTGCCAGCAGCCGCGACAGCCTTAATGAAAAACTGTTTTTT.

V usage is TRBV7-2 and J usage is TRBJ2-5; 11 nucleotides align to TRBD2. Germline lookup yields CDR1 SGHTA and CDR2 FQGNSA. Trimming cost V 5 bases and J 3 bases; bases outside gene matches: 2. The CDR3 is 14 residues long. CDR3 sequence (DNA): TGTGCCAGCAGCAAGACTAGCGGGAAAGAGACCCAGTACTTC. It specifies CASSKTSGKETQYF.

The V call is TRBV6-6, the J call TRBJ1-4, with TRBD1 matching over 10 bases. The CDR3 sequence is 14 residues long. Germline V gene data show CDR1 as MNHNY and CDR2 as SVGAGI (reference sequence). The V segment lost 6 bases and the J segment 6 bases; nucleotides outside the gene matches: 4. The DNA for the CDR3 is TGTGCCAGCAGCCGGACAGGGGGAGATGAAAAACTGTTTTTT. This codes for CASSRTGGDEKLFF.

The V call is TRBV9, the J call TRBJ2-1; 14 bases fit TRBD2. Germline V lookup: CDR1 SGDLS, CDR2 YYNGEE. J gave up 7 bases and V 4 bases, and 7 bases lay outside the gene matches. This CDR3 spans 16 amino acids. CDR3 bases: TGTGCCAGCAGCCCTGGGACTAGCGGGAGAACAAATGAGCAGTTCTTC. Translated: CASSPGTSGRTNEQFF.

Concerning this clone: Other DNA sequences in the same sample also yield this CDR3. The CDR3 protein is CASREYQETQYF. CDR3 in DNA: TGTGCCAGCAGAGAGTACCAAGAGACCCAGTACTTC. This chain links TRBV2 with TRBJ2-5; no firm D call. Germline loops: CDR1 SNHLY, CDR2 FYNNEI. The CDR3 sequence is 12 residues long. Trimming left V 6 bases short and J 0 bases short, with 5 bases between.

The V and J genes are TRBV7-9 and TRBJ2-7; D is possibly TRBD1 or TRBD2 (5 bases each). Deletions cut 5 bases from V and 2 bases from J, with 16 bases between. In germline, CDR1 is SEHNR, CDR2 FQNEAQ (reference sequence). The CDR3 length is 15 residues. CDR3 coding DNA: TGTGCCAGCAGCCCTAGGGACCGACGCACCTACGAGCAGTACTTC. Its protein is CASSPRDRRTYEQYF.

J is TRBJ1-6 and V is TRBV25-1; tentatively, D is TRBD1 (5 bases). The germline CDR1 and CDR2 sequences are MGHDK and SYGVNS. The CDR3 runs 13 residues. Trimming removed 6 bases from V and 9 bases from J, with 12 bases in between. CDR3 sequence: CASSLTTGSPLHF. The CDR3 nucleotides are TGTGCCAGCAGCTTAACCACAGGTTCACCCCTCCACTTT. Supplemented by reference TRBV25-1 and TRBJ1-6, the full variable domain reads EADIYQTPRYLVIGTGKKITLECSQTMGHDKMYWYQQDPGMELHLIHYSYGVNSTEKGDLSSESTVSRIRTEHFPLTLESARPSHTSQYLCASSLTTGSPLHFGNGTRLTVT.